This is a list of T cell receptor beta chains from one sample in a study of blood T cell repertoires in COVID-19. Assay used: immunoSEQ multiplex PCR; TCRdb lists only in-frame clones, some missing. The table lists about 210,000 clones, over 75% of them singletons. The sequenced sample consisted of peripheral blood. The source of these receptors is a woman aged 40-49 years with acute or convalescent COVID-19. Both conserved end residues are part of each CDR3. A D gene is named only where the DNA matches it firmly. Some rows have no size entry. The others give once, few or many, or a class for an expanded clone.

abundance	v_gene	j_gene	d_gene	CDR3nt	CDR3aa
once	TRBV12-3/TRBV12-4	TRBJ1-5	-	TGTGCCAGCAGTGTAAATAGCAATCAGCCCCAGCATTTT	CASSVNSNQPQHF
-	TRBV24-1	TRBJ1-4	TRBD1	TGTGCCACCAGTGATGGGACAGGGACTGAAAAACTGTTTTTT	CATSDGTGTEKLFF
-	TRBV3-1/TRBV3-2	TRBJ1-2	-	TGTGCCAGCAGCCAAGAAGGTCAGGGGCATGGCTACACCTTC	CASSQEGQGHGYTF
few	TRBV27	TRBJ2-3	TRBD1	TGTGCCAGCAGTTTAGGGACAGGGGAAGTGTATGGAGATACGCAGTATTTT	CASSLGTGEVYGDTQYF
once	TRBV30	TRBJ2-1	-	TGTGCCTGGAGTGTAAGTGGGGGGGCCAGGAATGAGCAGTTCTTC	CAWSVSGGARNEQFF
-	TRBV18	TRBJ1-5	TRBD1	TGTGCCAGCTCACCCGGGACAGATGGGGGCAATCAGCCCCAGCATTTT	CASSPGTDGGNQPQHF
-	TRBV27	TRBJ2-2	-	TGTGCCAGCAGTTTAGTTTCTTGGGGGGCCGGGGAGCTGTTTTTT	CASSLVSWGAGELFF
-	TRBV10-3	TRBJ1-1	-	TGTGCCATCAGGGGTGGGGAGGAAACTGAAGCTTTCTTT	CAIRGGEETEAFF
-	TRBV6-5	TRBJ1-5	TRBD1	TGTGCCAGCAGTCGGACAGGGTATAGCAATCAGCCCCAGCATTTT	CASSRTGYSNQPQHF
few	TRBV2	TRBJ1-6	TRBD1	TGTGCCAGCGGGACAGAACGTAATTCACCCCTCCACTTT	CASGTERNSPLHF
-	TRBV7-9	TRBJ2-5	-	TGTGCCAGCAGCTTAGCCCTTGGGGCGGAAAAAGAGACCCAGTACTTC	CASSLALGAEKETQYF
-	TRBV20-1	TRBJ1-1	-	TGCAGTGCTAGAGAAAATAGTGAAGCTTTCTTT	CSARENSEAFF
-	TRBV14	TRBJ2-1	TRBD1	TGTGCCAGCAGCTCGACGGACAGGGGAGGGAATGAGCAGTTCTTC	CASSSTDRGGNEQFF
-	TRBV5-4	TRBJ1-2	-	TGTGCCAGCAGCTTGAACGGACAAGCCTATGGCTACACCTTC	CASSLNGQAYGYTF
-	TRBV6-1	TRBJ1-1	TRBD1	TGTGCCAGCAGGGAAACAGGGGTGGTCATGAACACTGAAGCTTTCTTT	CASRETGVVMNTEAFF
-	TRBV20-1	TRBJ1-1	-	TGCAGTGCTAGAGAGGGGGGGAGGGCTTTCTTT	CSAREGGRAFF
-	TRBV6-5	TRBJ1-2	TRBD1	TGTGCCAGCAGGACAGGGGATCGCTATGGCTACACCTTC	CASRTGDRYGYTF
-	TRBV6-5	TRBJ2-3	-	TGTGCCAGCGGGGGCTGGGGGCCAGATACGCAGTATTTT	CASGGWGPDTQYF
-	TRBV6-5	TRBJ1-2	-	TGTGCCAGCAGCCACCTCAGGGTCGGTTATGGCTACACCTTC	CASSHLRVGYGYTF
-	TRBV7-2	TRBJ1-3	-	TGTGCCAGCAGCTTTGTTCTGTCCTCTGGAAACACCATATATTTT	CASSFVLSSGNTIYF
-	TRBV6-5	TRBJ1-5	TRBD1	TGTGCCAGCAGTTCTTGGACAGGGGTTAATCAGCCCCAGCATTTT	CASSSWTGVNQPQHF
-	TRBV4-2	TRBJ1-2	-	TGTGCCAGCAGCCAAGCCGCCCAGGGTCGTGGCTACACCTTC	CASSQAAQGRGYTF
-	TRBV6-5	TRBJ2-4	TRBD1	TGTGCCAGCAGCCACAGGGGGGACAAAAACATTCAGTACTTC	CASSHRGDKNIQYF
-	TRBV18	TRBJ1-3	-	TGTGCCAGCTCACCACCCGGGAGGGTCGACACCATATATTTT	CASSPPGRVDTIYF
-	TRBV3-1/TRBV3-2	TRBJ1-4	TRBD1	TGTGCCAGCAGCCAAGAGCGGGACAGGGGGCGTAATGAAAAACTGTTTTTT	CASSQERDRGRNEKLFF
-	TRBV4-2	TRBJ1-5	-	TGTGCCAGCAGCCAAGACGGGGGGGGCGGTCAGCCCCAGCATTTT	CASSQDGGGGQPQHF
-	TRBV19	TRBJ1-2	-	TGTGCCAGTAGTACCCCGACAGCTAACTATGGCTACACCTTC	CASSTPTANYGYTF
once	TRBV10-3	TRBJ1-6	TRBD1	TGTGCCATCAGGGACAGGGAGGGAAATAATTCACCCCTCCACTTT	CAIRDREGNNSPLHF
-	TRBV5-4	TRBJ2-2	-	TGTGCCAGCAGCTTGGCTCAGGGGACCGGGGAGCTGTTTTTT	CASSLAQGTGELFF
-	TRBV28	TRBJ1-1	TRBD1	TGTGCCAGCAGTTGGACGGACAGGGGGACTGAAGCTTTCTTT	CASSWTDRGTEAFF
-	TRBV12-5	TRBJ1-4	TRBD1	TGTGCTAGTGGTTTGGCTCCGGGACAGGTCAATGAAAAACTGTTTTTT	CASGLAPGQVNEKLFF
-	TRBV5-1	TRBJ1-1	-	TGCGCCAGCAGCTTCGGGGGGGTGCGGACTGAAGCTTTCTTT	CASSFGGVRTEAFF
-	TRBV5-1	TRBJ2-5	-	TGCGCCAGCAGCTCCGGACAGCAAGAGACCCAGTACTTC	CASSSGQQETQYF
-	TRBV7-9	TRBJ2-2	TRBD2	TGTGCCAGCAGCTACCCTAGCGGGGGGAACACCGGGGAGCTGTTTTTT	CASSYPSGGNTGELFF
-	TRBV6-2/TRBV6-3	TRBJ2-5	TRBD1	TGTGCCAGCAGCCTCGACAGGGTGAGGGCAGAGACCCAGTACTTC	CASSLDRVRAETQYF
-	TRBV5-1	TRBJ2-2	-	TGCGCCAGCAGCTTGTTCAGGGCCGGGGAGCTGTTTTTT	CASSLFRAGELFF
-	TRBV7-2	TRBJ1-1	-	TGTGCCAGCAGCTTGAAGAGCATGAACACTGAAGCTTTCTTT	CASSLKSMNTEAFF
-	TRBV29-1	TRBJ1-1	-	TGCAGCGTCAGGACACATAAGGGGGATACTGAAGCTTTCTTT	CSVRTHKGDTEAFF
once	TRBV6-4	TRBJ1-2	TRBD1	TGTGCCAGCAGCCAAAACAGGGGGCAAAACTATGGCTACACCTTC	CASSQNRGQNYGYTF